A selection of T cell receptor beta chains follows, all from one sample in a study of blood T cells in healthy people across ages. One entry per CDR3 protein, called by TCRdb with MiXCR from the 5' RACE reads. The table includes roughly 560,000 distinct CDR3 sequences, 24% detected once. This sample also belongs to another study, concerning T cells of mothers and their children.

The sample was blood. The source is a boy aged 5-17 years in good health. Each CDR3 is given with its conserved first and last residue. The order of the fields is V gene, clone size, J gene, CDR3 protein. For some rows the clone size is stated as once, few or many, or as a class when expanded; others skip it.

V: TRBV18
size: few
J: TRBJ2-5
CDR3: CASSPPQRTSGSWGETQYF

V: TRBV4-1
size: few
J: TRBJ2-5
CDR3: CASSQDQEGETQYF

V: TRBV5-5
size: few
J: TRBJ2-5
CDR3: CASRRGADKETQYF

V: TRBV2
size: few
J: TRBJ1-1
CDR3: CASSGTDPIPNTEAFF

V: TRBV29-1
size: NA
J: TRBJ1-2
CDR3: CSVEGPTGLSGYTF

V: TRBV5-1
size: NA
J: TRBJ2-3
CDR3: CASRPDSSSTDTQYF

V: TRBV4-2
size: few
J: TRBJ2-3
CDR3: CASSPRTSGRVSTDTQYF

V: TRBV29-1
size: few
J: TRBJ2-7
CDR3: CSVEATGTGGDRYEQYF

V: TRBV20-1
size: NA
J: TRBJ2-1
CDR3: CSATGLEDYNEQFF

V: TRBV20-1
size: NA
J: TRBJ1-1
CDR3: CSARSQGVNTEAFF

V: TRBV9
size: few
J: TRBJ2-1
CDR3: CASSALLGNEQFF

V: TRBV20-1
size: NA
J: TRBJ1-1
CDR3: CSARDPGQESTEAFF

V: TRBV6-5
size: few
J: TRBJ1-4
CDR3: CASTRTAGTNEKLFF

V: TRBV5-1
size: few
J: TRBJ2-3
CDR3: CASRLTSFTDTQYF

V: TRBV4-2
size: NA
J: TRBJ1-3
CDR3: CASSQDMTGGGNTIYF

V: TRBV24-1
size: few
J: TRBJ2-3
CDR3: CATSDLNRVDTQYF

V: TRBV3-1
size: NA
J: TRBJ1-2
CDR3: CASSQGQRDGYAF

V: TRBV6-1
size: NA
J: TRBJ1-1
CDR3: CASSRDGPPWDEASF

V: TRBV5-1
size: NA
J: TRBJ2-1
CDR3: CASSLSSGARSYNEQFF

V: TRBV3-1
size: many
J: TRBJ2-2
CDR3: CASSQVGTGELFF

V: TRBV29-1
size: NA
J: TRBJ2-7
CDR3: CSVAEVVTYEQYF

V: TRBV12-3/TRBV12-4
size: NA
J: NA
CDR3: CASSFQTPGRNNEQFF

V: TRBV29-1
size: few
J: NA
CDR3: CSVELRQGAGEQYF

V: TRBV12-3/TRBV12-4
size: NA
J: TRBJ1-4
CDR3: CASSLGGTGREKLFF

V: TRBV2
size: NA
J: TRBJ2-5
CDR3: CASSVQGQETQYF

V: TRBV5-1
size: few
J: TRBJ1-1
CDR3: CASSWEGLNTEAFF

V: TRBV27
size: NA
J: TRBJ2-7
CDR3: CASSSFQPSYEQYF

V: TRBV27
size: few
J: TRBJ2-1
CDR3: CASLSSYNEQFF

V: TRBV7-9
size: NA
J: TRBJ2-7
CDR3: CASSLALGQDAHEQYF

V: TRBV27
size: NA
J: TRBJ2-1
CDR3: CASSLGSEYNEQFF

V: TRBV4-3
size: NA
J: TRBJ1-3
CDR3: CASSQVRGLENTIYF

V: TRBV29-1
size: NA
J: TRBJ2-1
CDR3: CSVETGGRGEQFF

V: TRBV29-1
size: few
J: TRBJ2-4
CDR3: CSVEVTGQGDIQYF

V: TRBV11-2
size: few
J: TRBJ1-4
CDR3: CASSLEELTNEKLFF

V: TRBV7-3
size: NA
J: TRBJ2-1
CDR3: CASSLTSGGTSSYNEQFF

V: TRBV5-5
size: few
J: TRBJ2-5
CDR3: CASSLILGLEETQYF

V: TRBV3-1
size: NA
J: TRBJ2-7
CDR3: CASSQEREIAQYF